The sequence of this T cell receptor (beta chain) was determined in a study of OX40 agonist ivuxolimab in advanced cancers. Researchers took blood at baseline, on cycle 4 day 1, and on cycle 7 day 1. The CDR3 covers 14 residues. Germline CDR1 MNHEY, CDR2 SMNVEV (reference sequence). Between the trimmed V and J ends, which lost 10 bases and 6 bases, there was a span of 19 bases. Here immunoSEQ multiplex PCR was the method, and the copy in TCRdb shows in-frame clones only, minus some. The table lists tens of thousands of clones, roughly 86% of them singletons. Points on this clone: Its antigen is currently unknown.

The study, taken as a whole, reports: On average, CD8+ T cells had more expanded clones than CD4+.

This clonotype originated in an adult with an advanced solid tumor such as melanoma, head and neck, liver or kidney cancer. V gene TRBV27 combines with J gene TRBJ1-5; D may be TRBD1 (5 bases). The sample in question was CD4+ or CD8+ T cells sorted from blood, obtained in a trial of the OX40 agonist ivuxolimab. CDR3: CATGGLRDSQPQHF. The CDR3 nucleotides are TGTGCCACCGGGGGTTTAAGGGATAGTCAGCCCCAGCATTTT.